This T cell receptor (beta chain) was found in a study of cytomegalovirus exposure and HLA in healthy donors. Study-wide points: Among donors in an Asian-associated ancestry cluster, a later analysis reportedly found fewer N-insertions than the roughly 700-donor mean.

The CDR3 runs to 15 residues. The V and J ends lost 5 bases and 1 base respectively, with 12 bases between them. Looked up from germline, CDR1 is MDHEN and CDR2 is SYDVKM. Details on this clone: Its antigen is not known.

The PCR was carried out with 60 Vbeta primers and 13 Jbeta primers. Assay: immunoSEQ multiplex PCR; the TCRdb copy retains only in-frame clones and omits some. The sample includes about 140,000 clones, approximately 73% seen only once; the top ten take 8.5% to 12%. The sequenced material came from PBMCs. The chain links TRBV28 to TRBJ2-4, with D perhaps matching TRBD1 (6 bases). The clonotype was recovered from a man aged 30 to 39 in good health and CMV-seropositive. This CDR3 reads CASSISGAAKNIQYF. The CDR3 nucleotides are TGTGCCAGCAGTATTTCAGGGGCCGCCAAAAACATTCAGTACTTC.